This record looks at one TCR beta chain sequence and its context. The repertoire was sequenced with immunoSEQ multiplex PCR; TCRdb's copy has only in-frame clones and lacks some. The table includes around 43,000 clones, approximately 90% detected once. The sample belongs to a study of control samples from healthy donors and cancer patients. Germline V CDR1 and CDR2: SGHAT, FQNNGV. This CDR3 has 15 residues. The V end was cut by 4 bases, the J end by 2 bases, with 14 bases between. Sequenced input: blood. The origin of this receptor is a woman aged 45-65 years in good health. The J gene is TRBJ1-2, the V gene TRBV11-2, with D perhaps matching TRBD1 (5 bases). The CDR3 DNA is TGTGCCAGCAGCTCTAGGGACGGACTCAACTATGGCTACACCTTC. Residues: CASSSRDGLNYGYTF.